Given below is one T cell receptor (beta chain) in context. Its target is not known. The assay that was used to sequence DNA from cultured CD4+ T cells was the Oncomine TCR Beta short-read assay. DNA came from CD4+ T cells after culture. TCRdb redid the calling of the PCR reads with MiXCR, one entry per CDR3 protein. The data show 11,000 or so distinct CDR3 sequences, with about three quarters seen just once and about 26% held by the top ten. The data were obtained in a study of vaccination and CD4 T cells after COVID-19. Study-wide results and limits: The rise in median SARS-CoV-2-reactive clonotypes, from around 21 to 38, was not significant.

The sample's treatment: roughly 10-day PBMC culture with coronavirus spike peptide pools or control peptides (ViraFEST assay). Each well held around 2 million PBMCs in IL-2 (roughly 10 IU/ml) medium with roughly 9.7 ug/ml peptide pools. Germline V CDR1 and CDR2: LNHNV, YYDKDF (reference sequence). The CDR3 covers 16 residues. V lost 3 bases, J lost 2 bases, and 17 bases lay in between. The sequencing input was CD4+ T cells from blood, cultured in vitro. The chain couples TRBV15 to TRBJ2-7; D is perhaps TRBD1 or TRBD2 (5 bases each). The receptor was derived from a human donor who had recovered from COVID-19. The DNA of the CDR3 is TGTGCCACCAGCAGGGGCTTCGGGACCCACACCTACGAGCAGTACTTC. This translates into CATSRGFGTHTYEQYF.